This T cell receptor beta chain was captured by sequencing in a study of T cell responses to AZD1222 COVID-19 vaccine. The repertoire was sequenced with immunoSEQ multiplex PCR; TCRdb's copy has only in-frame clones and lacks some. The top ten clones hold 4% to 5% of a sample with 90,000 to 150,000 clones, roughly 90% of them seen once. The germline V gene encodes CDR1 SGHAT and CDR2 FQNNGV. This CDR3 contains 15 residues. J was trimmed by 4 bases and V by 7 bases; bases with no gene match: 10. The source is an adult who received the MenACWY meningococcal vaccine as a control. Here the sequenced sample was peripheral blood, taken 28 days after the second dose of the MenACWY control vaccine. The chain uses TRBV11-2 and TRBJ2-1, with 7 bases matching TRBD1. The CDR3 here is CASTTLRGRYNEQFF. The CDR3 nucleotides are TGTGCCAGCACCACCTTGAGGGGGCGATACAATGAGCAGTTCTTC.